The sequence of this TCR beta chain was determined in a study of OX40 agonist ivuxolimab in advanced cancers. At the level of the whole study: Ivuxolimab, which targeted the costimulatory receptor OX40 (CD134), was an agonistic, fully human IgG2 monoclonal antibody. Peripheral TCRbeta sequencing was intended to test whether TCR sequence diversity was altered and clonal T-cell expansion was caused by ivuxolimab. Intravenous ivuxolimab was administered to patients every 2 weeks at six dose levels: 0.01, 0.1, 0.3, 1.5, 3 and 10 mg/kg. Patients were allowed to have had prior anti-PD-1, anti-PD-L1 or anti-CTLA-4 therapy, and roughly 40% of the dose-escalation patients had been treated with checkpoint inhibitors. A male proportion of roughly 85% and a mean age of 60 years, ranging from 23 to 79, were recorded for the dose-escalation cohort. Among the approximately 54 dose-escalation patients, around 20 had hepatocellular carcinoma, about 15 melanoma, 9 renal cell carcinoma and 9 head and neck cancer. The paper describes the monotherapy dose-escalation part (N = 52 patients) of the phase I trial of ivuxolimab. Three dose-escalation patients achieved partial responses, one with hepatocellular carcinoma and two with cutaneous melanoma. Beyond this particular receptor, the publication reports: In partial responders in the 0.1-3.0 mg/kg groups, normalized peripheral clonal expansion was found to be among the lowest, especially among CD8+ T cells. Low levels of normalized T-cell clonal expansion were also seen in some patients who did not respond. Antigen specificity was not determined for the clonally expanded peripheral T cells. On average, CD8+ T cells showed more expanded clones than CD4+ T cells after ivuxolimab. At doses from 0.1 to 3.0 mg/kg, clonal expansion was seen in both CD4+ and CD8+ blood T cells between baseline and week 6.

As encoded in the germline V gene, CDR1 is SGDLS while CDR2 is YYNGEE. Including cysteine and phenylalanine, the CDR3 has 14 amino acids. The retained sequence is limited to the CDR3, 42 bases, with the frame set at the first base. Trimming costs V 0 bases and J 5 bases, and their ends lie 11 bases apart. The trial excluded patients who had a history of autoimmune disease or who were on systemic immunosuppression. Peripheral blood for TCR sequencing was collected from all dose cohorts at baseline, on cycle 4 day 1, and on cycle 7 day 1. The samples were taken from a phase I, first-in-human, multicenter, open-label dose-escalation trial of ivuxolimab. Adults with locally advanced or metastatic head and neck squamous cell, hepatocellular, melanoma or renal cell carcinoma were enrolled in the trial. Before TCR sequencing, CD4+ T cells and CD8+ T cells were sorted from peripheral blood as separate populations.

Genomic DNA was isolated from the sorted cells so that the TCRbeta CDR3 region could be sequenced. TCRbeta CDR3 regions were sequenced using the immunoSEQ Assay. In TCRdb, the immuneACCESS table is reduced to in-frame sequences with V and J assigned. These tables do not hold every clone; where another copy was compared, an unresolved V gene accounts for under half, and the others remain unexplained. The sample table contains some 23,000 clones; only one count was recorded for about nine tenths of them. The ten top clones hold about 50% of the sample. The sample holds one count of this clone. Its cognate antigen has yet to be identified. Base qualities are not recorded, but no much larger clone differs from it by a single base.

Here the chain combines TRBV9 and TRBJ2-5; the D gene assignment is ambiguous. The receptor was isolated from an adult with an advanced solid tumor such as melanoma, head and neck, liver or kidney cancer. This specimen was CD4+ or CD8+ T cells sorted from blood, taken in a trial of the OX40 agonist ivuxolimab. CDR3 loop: CASSVVGSDETQYF. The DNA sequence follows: TGTGCCAGCAGCGTAGTAGGTAGTGATGAGACCCAGTACTTC.